The 28 T cell receptor beta chains below all came from one sample that was sequenced in a study of T cells in Graves' hyperthyroidism and ophthalmopathy. Amplified regions were TCR beta CDR3 sequences from RNA transcripts. The primer set for the first-round RT-PCR of the TCR CDR3 was HTBI. TCRdb analysed the multiplex PCR reads with MiXCR anew, one entry per CDR3 protein. The sample lists around 200,000 distinct CDR3 sequences, around 19% seen once, with around two fifths in the top ten. Sequenced: blood. These receptors were obtained from a man aged 40-49 years with Graves' hyperthyroidism.

This clonotype was counted only a few times. The genes are TRBV12-3 or TRBV12-4 and TRBJ1-1, with TRBD1 identical over 10 bases. The CDR3 runs to 14 residues. After removal of 5 bases from V and 7 bases from J, the junction contained 7 bases not matched to a gene. CDR3 nucleotide sequence: TGTGCCAGCAGTCTGGGACAGGGGAAGAGTGAAGCTTTCTTT. Residues: CASSLGQGKSEAFF.

This clonotype occurred a few times. The gene calls are TRBV7-9 and TRBJ2-6, with 10 positions matching TRBD1. V shed 5 bases and J 0 bases; nucleotides not matched to a gene: 7. The germline V gene has CDR1 SEHNR and CDR2 FQNEAQ (reference sequence). There are 18 residues in the CDR3. The CDR3 loop reads CASSVGTGVVSGANVLTF. The CDR3 DNA is TGTGCCAGCAGCGTCGGGACAGGGGTCGTCTCTGGGGCCAACGTCCTGACTTTC.

A few counts support this clonotype. The gene calls are TRBV7-2 and TRBJ2-1; 10 positions match TRBD2. Losses at the gene ends were 3 bases for V and 15 bases for J; bases not matched to a gene: 11. Germline V gives CDR1 SGHTA, CDR2 FQGNSA. The CDR3 length is 14 residues. This CDR3 is CASSLPISGRAVFF. The CDR3 nucleotides read TGTGCCAGCAGCTTGCCTATCAGCGGGAGGGCGGTGTTCTTC.

The V gene is TRBV7-3, the J gene TRBJ1-1; D is uncertain. Trimming shortened V by 5 bases and J by 3 bases, and 13 bases separated the two germline ends. Germline V CDR1 and CDR2: SGHTA, FQGTGA. CDR3 size: 14 residues. The CDR3 region is CASSLGPWDTEAFF. The CDR3 DNA follows: TGTGCCAGCAGCCTAGGCCCCTGGGACACTGAAGCTTTCTTT.

This chain links TRBV4-1 with TRBJ2-7; tentatively, D is TRBD1 or TRBD2 (5 bases each). The CDR3 extends over 16 amino acids. Trimming pared 4 bases from V and 8 bases from J, leaving 24 bases between. CDR1 and CDR2 (germline): MGHRA, YSYEKL. The CDR3 DNA sequence: TGCGCCAGCAGCCCCGAGATAGCTCGACGGGGCTCTAAGCAGTACTTC. Encoded protein: CASSPEIARRGSKQYF.

The sample holds a few counts of this clonotype. V and J are TRBV10-3 and TRBJ2-3; D is perhaps TRBD2 (6 bases). CDR1 and CDR2 from the germline V gene are ENHRY and SYGVKD. V was cut by 3 bases and J by 0 bases, with 10 bases left in between. This CDR3 comprises 15 residues. The CDR3 sequence: CAISDPSGSTDTQYF. The CDR3 DNA reads TGTGCCATCAGTGATCCCAGCGGGAGCACAGATACGCAGTATTTT.

This clonotype was detected a few times. The chain employs TRBV9 and TRBJ2-1; 9 bases match TRBD2. The CDR3 is 19 residues long. CDR1 is SGDLS and CDR2 is YYNGEE in the germline V gene. After removal of 0 bases from V and 4 bases from J, the junction contained 14 bases not matched to a gene. In nucleotides, the CDR3 is TGTGCCAGCAGCGTAGGAGGAGGGCTAGCGGGGTTGGGATACAATGAGCAGTTCTTC. Encoded protein: CASSVGGGLAGLGYNEQFF.

The chain is built from TRBV12-3 or TRBV12-4 and TRBJ1-2; TRBD1 aligns across 8 bases. The CDR3 has 15 amino acids. With V trimmed by 7 bases and J by 8 bases, 15 bases remained unmatched. The CDR3 DNA sequence: TGTGCCAGCAACATGGATCCCCTGACAGGGGACGGCTACACCTTC. This encodes CASNMDPLTGDGYTF.

The sample holds many counts of this clonotype. J is TRBJ2-1 and V is TRBV9; 10 bases map to TRBD2. V lost 7 bases, J lost 4 bases, and 8 bases stayed unmatched. CDR3 size: 15 residues. The germline gives CDR1 SGDLS, CDR2 YYNGEE. For the CDR3, the DNA is TGTGCCAGCTGCCCCTCTAGCGGGGGTTACAATGAGCAGTTCTTC. Protein sequence: CASCPSSGGYNEQFF.

Ten or more counts support this clonotype. The genes are TRBV5-8 and TRBJ2-5, with 9 bases fitting TRBD1. CDR1 and CDR2 from the germline V gene are SGHTS and YDEGEE. The CDR3 loop spans 14 amino acids. Unmatched junction bases numbered 3, after V lost 3 bases and J lost 3 bases. The CDR3 coding sequence is TGTGCCAGCAGCTCCCGGACAGGGGAAGAGACCCAGTACTTC. Translated: CASSSRTGEETQYF.

This clonotype was seen many times. This sequence joins TRBV9 and TRBJ2-1; 7 bases align to TRBD1. The germline CDR1 and CDR2 sequences are SGDLS and YYNGEE. Unmatched junction bases numbered 4, after V lost 0 bases and J lost 4 bases. This CDR3 has 15 residues. The CDR3 DNA is TGTGCCAGCAGCGTAGGGGGACAGTTGTACAATGAGCAGTTCTTC. This codes for CASSVGGQLYNEQFF. The full variable domain, in which reference TRBV9 and TRBJ2-1 provide the parts outside the CDR3, is DSGVTQTPKHLITATGQRVTLRCSPRSGDLSVYWYQQSLDQGLQFLIQYYNGEERAKGNILERFSAQQFPDLHSELNLSSLELGDSALYFCASSVGGQLYNEQFFGPGTRLTVL.

This clonotype was seen more than once but under ten times. At one boundary the junction diverges from the germline segment, which might be a read error. The chain carries TRBV28 and TRBJ1-2; D is perhaps TRBD1 (5 bases). CDR1 MDHEN and CDR2 SYDVKM come from the germline V gene. There are 12 residues in the CDR3. The CDR3 nucleotides are TGTGCCAGCAGTTTAAGACGCCAGGGCTGCACCTTC. Its translation is CASSLRRQGCTF.

This clonotype was observed many times. The chain is built from TRBV2 and TRBJ1-6; TRBD1 matches 7 bases. Germline values: CDR1 SNHLY, CDR2 FYNNEI. This CDR3 has 14 amino acids. V lost 7 bases to trimming and J lost 8 bases; unmatched junction nucleotides: 8. CDR3 in DNA: TGTGCCAGCACCGACAAGGGGGCATATTCACCCCTCCACTTT. Amino acids: CASTDKGAYSPLHF.

This clonotype was counted ten times or more. CDR3 sequence: CSVGRQGTRGEQYF. The CDR3 DNA sequence: TGCAGCGTTGGTAGACAGGGGACCAGGGGCGAGCAGTACTTC. This chain connects TRBV29-1 to TRBJ2-7; TRBD1 matches 8 bases. The J segment lost 6 bases and the V segment lost 4 bases, leaving 11 bases of the junction unmatched. The CDR3 covers 14 residues. CDR1 SQVTM and CDR2 ANQGSEA come from the germline V gene.

The V call is TRBV6-5, the J call TRBJ1-5, with 11 bases identical to TRBD1. The CDR3 is 16 residues long. The V gene's germline CDR1 is MNHEY and CDR2 SVGAGI. V gave up 0 bases and J gave up 5 bases; unmatched junction bases: 3. CDR3 residues: CASSYSAGQGDQPQHF. CDR3 in DNA: TGTGCCAGCAGTTACTCAGCGGGACAGGGGGATCAGCCCCAGCATTTT.

This clonotype was counted at least ten times. The chain couples TRBV20-1 to TRBJ2-5; no clear D. Germline CDR1 DFQATT, CDR2 SNEGSKA (reference sequence). The CDR3 sequence is 15 residues long. Trimming pared 5 bases from V and 1 base from J, leaving 17 bases between. DNA of the CDR3: TGCAGTGCTCCGAAAACTGGACGTACCCAAGAGACCCAGTACTTC. It is translated as CSAPKTGRTQETQYF.

This clonotype has only a few counts. The rearrangement links TRBV7-2 to TRBJ1-6; TRBD1 matches 7 bases. Germline loops: CDR1 SGHTA, CDR2 FQGNSA. CDR3 size: 14 residues. V shed 5 bases and J 6 bases; nucleotides not matched to a gene: 4. As DNA, the CDR3 is TGTGCCAGCAGCCAGACAGGGCTTAATTCACCCCTCCACTTT. Residues: CASSQTGLNSPLHF.

This clonotype was picked up many times. This rearrangement joins TRBV5-1 to TRBJ2-2, with unresolved D. Trimming cost V 2 bases and J 1 base, with 6 bases left between them. The CDR3 covers 14 residues. Per germline, CDR1 SGHRS and CDR2 YFSETQ. The CDR3 bases are TGCGCCAGCAGCTTAAACCTGAACACCGGGGAGCTGTTTTTT. Residues: CASSLNLNTGELFF.

This clonotype was observed at least ten times. This chain links TRBV5-1 with TRBJ2-1; 9 nucleotides line up with TRBD2. This CDR3 has 16 amino acids. Germline values: CDR1 SGHRS, CDR2 YFSETQ. The V gene end was trimmed by 0 bases and the J gene end by 8 bases; junction bases not matched to a gene: 9. This CDR3 is CASSLGMGLAGHEQFF. In DNA form, the CDR3 reads TGCGCCAGCAGCTTGGGGATGGGACTAGCTGGCCATGAGCAGTTCTTC.

The sample holds many counts of this clonotype. V usage is TRBV4-2 and J usage is TRBJ2-3; 13 bases match TRBD2. Germline CDR1 LGHNA, CDR2 YNFKEQ. The CDR3 covers 16 residues. J lost 1 base, V lost 4 bases, and 2 bases had no gene match. The CDR3 DNA follows: TGTGCCAGCAGCCCGGGACTAGCGGGGCGCACAGATACGCAGTATTTT. This sequence encodes CASSPGLAGRTDTQYF.

The V call is TRBV6-2 or TRBV6-3, the J call TRBJ2-7, with D perhaps given as TRBD1 or TRBD2 (5 bases each). V lost 5 bases and J lost 3, with 11 bases in between. Germline V CDR1 and CDR2: MNHEY, SVGEGT. The CDR3 has 13 residues. The CDR3 is CASSKGTDYEQYF. The CDR3 coding sequence is TGTGCCAGCAGTAAGGGGACGGACTACGAGCAGTACTTC.

This clonotype appeared many times. V usage is TRBV7-3 and J usage is TRBJ1-6; perhaps TRBD1 as D (6 bases). With 6 bases removed from V and 9 bases from J, the gap between germline ends came to 12 bases. The CDR3 runs 13 residues. Germline CDR1 and CDR2: SGHTA and FQGTGA. The CDR3 nucleotides are TGTGCCAGCAGTACAACAGGGAGTTCACCCCTCCACTTT. Translated, it gives CASSTTGSSPLHF.

This clonotype was seen repeatedly, ten times or more. CDR3 loop: CASSYGWDTEAFF. The CDR3 DNA sequence: TGTGCCAGCAGTTACGGGTGGGACACTGAAGCTTTCTTT. The rearrangement joins TRBV6-2 or TRBV6-3 to TRBJ1-1, with unresolved D. Trimming removed 2 bases from V and 3 bases from J, with 7 bases in between. CDR1 is MNHEY, CDR2 SVGEGT, per germline. CDR3 size: 13 residues.

This clonotype appeared a few times. The chain uses TRBV6-1 and TRBJ1-1, with D maybe TRBD1 (5 bases). Germline V gives CDR1 MNHNS, CDR2 SASEGT. V was trimmed by 0 bases and J by 10 bases, leaving 15 bases between them. The CDR3 runs 14 residues. CDR3 protein: CASSEAGSLGGAFF. CDR3 DNA: TGTGCCAGCAGTGAAGCTGGCAGTTTGGGGGGAGCTTTCTTT.

The chain has TRBV20-1 and TRBJ1-6; the D gene is possibly TRBD1 (6 bases). This CDR3 comprises 17 residues. Per germline, CDR1 DFQATT and CDR2 SNEGSKA (reference sequence). The V end was cut by 0 bases, the J end by 0 bases, with 12 bases between. The CDR3 loop reads CSAREFDRSSYNSPLHF. As DNA, the CDR3 is TGCAGTGCTAGAGAGTTCGACAGGAGCTCCTATAATTCACCCCTCCACTTT.

The table lists this clonotype with a few counts. V is TRBV20-1 and J is TRBJ2-7; maybe TRBD2 (5 bases). The V and J ends lost 2 bases and 7 bases respectively, with 21 bases between them. Germline V lookup: CDR1 DFQATT, CDR2 SNEGSKA (reference sequence). The CDR3 runs 15 residues. The CDR3 sequence is CSARSSPRTAEEQYF. The CDR3 DNA sequence: TGCAGTGCTAGATCATCACCCCGGACTGCAGAAGAGCAGTACTTC.

This clonotype has a count of ten or more. J is TRBJ2-7 and V is TRBV5-6; D not resolved. The CDR3 runs 14 residues. Trimming cost V 6 bases and J 3 bases, with 16 bases left between them. CDR1 and CDR2 from the germline V gene are SGHDT and YYEEEE. In nucleotides, the CDR3 is TGTGCCAGCACCTTAAGAGTCGCTGACTACGAGCAGTACTTC. Protein: CASTLRVADYEQYF.

This clonotype was picked up many times. The chain joins TRBV5-6 to TRBJ2-2; 8 bases match TRBD2. The ends lost 4 bases at V and 0 bases at J; junction bases unmatched: 11. CDR1 SGHDT and CDR2 YYEEEE come from the germline V gene. CDR3 length equals 18 residues. The CDR3 spells CASSLAGDPPPNTGELFF. CDR3 nucleotides: TGTGCCAGCAGCCTAGCGGGCGATCCTCCCCCGAACACCGGGGAGCTGTTTTTT.